The 22 T cell receptor beta chains reported below all come from one sample, sequenced in a study of vaccination and CD4 T cells after COVID-19. The Oncomine TCR Beta short-read assay generated sequence data from the DNA of cultured CD4+ T cells. MiXCR, run by TCRdb on the PCR reads, gives a single entry per CDR3 protein. The table records 10,000 to 15,000 distinct CDR3 sequences, approximately 69% of them present only once. Specified treatment: roughly ten-day PBMC culture with coronavirus spike peptide pools or control peptides (ViraFEST assay). These TCRs are of unknown antigen specificity. The specimen was CD4+ T cells from blood, cultured in vitro. Every receptor here comes from a human donor who had recovered from COVID-19.

This clonotype was counted only a few times. J is TRBJ1-5 and V is TRBV19; D may be TRBD1 (6 bases). The CDR3 has 16 residues. Germline assignment: CDR1 LNHDA and CDR2 SQIVND (reference sequence). Trimming took off 3 bases at V and 2 bases at J, with 14 bases between the two ends. The CDR3 region has the DNA TGTGCCAGTAGTATGGTCCGGGGGGCCGGCAATCAGCCCCAGCATTTT. Its translation: CASSMVRGAGNQPQHF.

V and J are TRBV6-1 and TRBJ2-7, with 7 bases lining up with TRBD1. With V trimmed by 7 bases and J by 4 bases, 10 bases remained unmatched. Germline V gene data show CDR1 as MNHNS and CDR2 as SASEGT. The CDR3 covers 14 residues. CDR3 sequence: CASTPTGQKYEQYF. CDR3 nucleotides: TGTGCCAGCACCCCAACGGGACAGAAGTACGAGCAGTACTTC.

CDR3 residues: CATSDLGGIGETQYF. The CDR3 DNA is TGTGCCACCAGTGATTTAGGGGGGATCGGGGAGACCCAGTACTTC. V and J are TRBV24-1 and TRBJ2-5; D possibly matches TRBD1 or TRBD2 (6 bases each). Germline lookup yields CDR1 KGHDR and CDR2 SFDVKD. Deletions cut 1 base from V and 5 bases from J, with 13 bases between. CDR3 length equals 15 residues.

The chain joins TRBV11-2 to TRBJ2-5, with unresolved D. V lost 2 bases to trimming and J lost 7 bases, with 5 bases between them. The germline V gene encodes CDR1 SGHAT and CDR2 FQNNGV. This CDR3 has 11 amino acids. In DNA, the CDR3 is TGTGCCAGCAGCTTATTCGGGACCCAGTACTTC. Its protein product is CASSLFGTQYF.

The J gene is TRBJ2-5, the V gene TRBV7-8; no firm D call. Per the germline V gene, CDR1 is SGHVS and CDR2 is FQNEAQ. Between the trimmed V and J ends, which lost 5 bases and 3 bases, there was a span of 10 bases. This CDR3 is built from 13 residues. This CDR3 is CASSPGREETQYF. In DNA form, the CDR3 reads TGTGCCAGCAGCCCCGGACGGGAAGAGACCCAGTACTTC.

This rearrangement joins TRBV7-3 to TRBJ2-4; 9 positions match TRBD2. The CDR3 totals 16 residues. CDR1 is SGHTA, CDR2 FQGTGA, per germline. The V and J ends lost 5 bases and 5 bases, in that order; junction bases with no gene match: 10. This CDR3 is CASSHGVASGENIQYF. The DNA for the CDR3 is TGTGCCAGCAGCCATGGGGTGGCTAGCGGGGAAAACATTCAGTACTTC.

The V gene is TRBV28, the J gene TRBJ1-2; 12 nucleotides line up with TRBD1. CDR3 length equals 15 residues. From germline, CDR1 is MDHEN and CDR2 SYDVKM. The V and J ends lost 4 bases and 5 bases, in that order; junction bases with no gene match: 5. CDR3 sequence: CASSSGQGARYGYTF. DNA of the CDR3: TGTGCCAGCAGTTCGGGACAGGGGGCGCGGTATGGCTACACCTTC.

The chain links TRBV6-1 to TRBJ1-2, with D perhaps TRBD1 (5 bases). This CDR3 has 14 residues. Trimming took 4 bases from V and 4 from J, leaving 13 bases between them. Looked up from germline, CDR1 is MNHNS and CDR2 is SASEGT. The CDR3 sequence: CASSAGLGVYGYTF. The DNA of the CDR3 is TGTGCCAGCAGTGCCGGGTTGGGGGTCTATGGCTACACCTTC.

The gene calls are TRBV6-1 and TRBJ1-5; TRBD1 matches 9 bases. Germline V gene data show CDR1 as MNHNS and CDR2 as SASEGT. This CDR3 is 13 amino acids long. V gave up 7 bases and J gave up 4 bases; unmatched junction bases: 2. The CDR3 here is CASTTGGNQPQHF. Written as DNA, the CDR3 is TGTGCCAGCACGACAGGGGGGAATCAGCCCCAGCATTTT.

This chain connects TRBV20-1 to TRBJ1-1; the D is unclear. The V gene's germline CDR1 is DFQATT and CDR2 SNEGSKA (reference sequence). CDR3 size: 13 residues. This CDR3 reads CRGSGDLNTEAFF. The CDR3 DNA follows: TGCAGGGGGTCCGGTGACTTGAACACTGAAGCTTTCTTT.

The rearrangement uses TRBV6-2 or TRBV6-3 and TRBJ2-7; D may be TRBD1 (6 bases). Trimming cost V 5 bases and J 2 bases, with 13 bases left between them. From germline, CDR1 is MNHEY and CDR2 SVGEGT. This CDR3 has 14 residues. CDR3 residues: CASSGPDRTYEQYF. In DNA, the CDR3 is TGTGCCAGCAGTGGACCGGACAGAACCTACGAGCAGTACTTC.

J is TRBJ1-1 and V is TRBV20-1; a weak D match, TRBD1 (5 bases). The V gene lost 5 bases and the J gene lost 5 bases, with 15 bases spanning the gap. CDR3 size: 13 residues. Germline loops: CDR1 DFQATT, CDR2 SNEGSKA (reference sequence). The CDR3 region has the DNA TGCAGTGCTTTGAAAGGTGGGGGAACTGAAGCTTTCTTT. As protein: CSALKGGGTEAFF.

This chain links TRBV6-2 or TRBV6-3 with TRBJ1-5; D not certain. CDR3 length: 13 residues. Trimming removed 6 bases at V and 2 bases at J, with 8 bases between. Germline-derived CDR1 and CDR2 are MNHEY and SVGEGT. The CDR3 here is CASRSNGNQPQHF. The CDR3 nucleotides are TGTGCCAGCAGGTCTAATGGCAATCAGCCCCAGCATTTT.

V and J are TRBV20-1 and TRBJ1-2; D is unresolved. The germline V gene encodes CDR1 DFQATT and CDR2 SNEGSKA (reference sequence). Trimming cost V 3 bases and J 7 bases, with 12 bases left between them. The CDR3 is 12 amino acids. The CDR3 nucleotides are TGCAGTGCTAGGGGCACCGCGATTGGCTACACCTTC. Translation gives CSARGTAIGYTF.

The genes are TRBV20-1 and TRBJ1-5; D possibly corresponds to TRBD1 (5 bases). The CDR3 sequence is 15 residues long. V was trimmed by 2 bases and J by 0 bases, leaving 11 bases between them. From germline, CDR1 is DFQATT and CDR2 SNEGSKA (reference sequence). CDR3 sequence: CSARQRQNSNQPQHF. Here the CDR3 DNA reads TGCAGTGCTAGACAAAGACAGAATAGCAATCAGCCCCAGCATTTT.

This rearrangement joins TRBV7-9 to TRBJ1-1; 9 nucleotides agree with TRBD1. The trim removed 4 bases at V and 1 base at J, leaving 4 bases unmatched. The CDR3 has 15 residues. Germline CDR1 reads SEHNR; CDR2 reads FQNEAQ (reference sequence). The CDR3 spells CASSYTGGANTEAFF. CDR3 in DNA: TGTGCCAGCAGCTACACAGGGGGCGCGAACACTGAAGCTTTCTTT.

There are a few counts of this clonotype. This chain links TRBV15 with TRBJ1-5, with 8 nucleotides matching TRBD1. The CDR3 totals 18 residues. Trimming took 1 base from V and 1 from J; bases not matched to a gene: 9. Germline V gene lookup returns CDR1 LNHNV and CDR2 YYDKDF (reference sequence). CDR3 nucleotide sequence: TGTGCCACCAGCAGAGGGATCAGGGGGCAGGTGAGCAATCAGCCCCAGCATTTT. This sequence encodes CATSRGIRGQVSNQPQHF. Combining the CDR3 with reference TRBV15 and TRBJ1-5 gives the whole variable domain DAMVIQNPRYQVTQFGKPVTLSCSQTLNHNVMYWYQQKSSQAPKLLFHYYDKDFNNEADTPDNFQSRRPNTSFCFLDIRSPGLGDTAMYLCATSRGIRGQVSNQPQHFGDGTRLSIL.

The chain combines TRBV20-1 with TRBJ2-7; D may be TRBD1 or TRBD2 (5 bases each). V was clipped by 3 bases and J by 0 bases, with 12 bases between them. This CDR3 has 14 residues. Germline V gene data show CDR1 as DFQATT and CDR2 as SNEGSKA (reference sequence). CDR3: CSARTGTRSYEQYF. The CDR3 bases are TGCAGTGCTAGGACCGGGACGCGCTCCTACGAGCAGTACTTC.

This clonotype appeared a few times. Written as DNA, the CDR3 is TGTGCCAGCAGCTTAGCGTTTTCAGGGGTATATGGCTACACCTTC. This encodes CASSLAFSGVYGYTF. The rearrangement links TRBV7-2 to TRBJ1-2; the D gene is possibly TRBD1 (6 bases). The CDR3 sequence is 15 residues long. Trimming cost V 0 bases and J 5 bases, with 13 bases left between them. Germline V CDR1 and CDR2: SGHTA, FQGNSA. Full variable domain (rest looked up from reference TRBV7-2 and TRBJ1-2): GAGVSQSPSNKVTEKGKDVELRCDPISGHTALYWYRQSLGQGLEFLIYFQGNSAPDKSGLPSDRFSAERTGGSVSTLTIQRTQQEDSAVYLCASSLAFSGVYGYTFGSGTRLTVV.

The J gene is TRBJ1-2, the V gene TRBV19; D ambiguous. V was cut by 2 bases and J by 8 bases, with 15 bases left in between. There are 14 residues in the CDR3. CDR1 and CDR2 (germline): LNHDA, SQIVND (reference sequence). CDR3 nucleotides: TGTGCCAGTAGTATAAAGAAGGGAACGAGAGGCTACACCTTC. This gives the protein CASSIKKGTRGYTF.

The chain carries TRBV28 and TRBJ1-2; D is unresolved. V lost 3 bases, J lost 6 bases, and 11 bases lay in between. Germline V gene sequence: CDR1 MDHEN, CDR2 SYDVKM. This CDR3 contains 13 residues. Written as DNA, the CDR3 is TGTGCCAGCAGTTTCCTTCATTTCAATGGCTACACCTTC. Residues: CASSFLHFNGYTF.

The J gene is TRBJ2-7, the V gene TRBV6-8; TRBD2 aligns across 7 bases. J gave up 2 bases and V 11 bases, and 12 bases lay outside the gene matches. Germline V gives CDR1 MNHGY, CDR2 SAAAGT. This CDR3 region has 14 residues. The DNA for the CDR3 is TGTGCCGGGGACCCGGGGACTACCCCCTACGAGCAGTACTTC. Its translation is CAGDPGTTPYEQYF.